This TCR beta chain was sequenced for a study of neurological immune-mediated disorders. Trimming took 0 bases from V and 10 from J, leaving 20 bases between them. This CDR3 is 17 amino acids long. Germline V gives CDR1 SGHRS, CDR2 YFSETQ. The controls, all healthy individuals, were blood bank volunteers in Maryland, USA. A single record per CDR3 protein comes from TCRdb applying MiXCR to the 5' RACE reads. The table has approximately 31,000 distinct CDR3 sequences, over 4% seen once. Many counts were recorded for this clonotype. The TCR originated in a young man in good health. Sequencing was carried out using PBMCs. The chain recombines TRBV5-1 with TRBJ1-6; D perhaps matches TRBD1 (5 bases). DNA for the CDR3: TGCGCCAGCAGCTTGGGGGCCGGCCGAACCGGGGACTCACCCCTCCACTTT. Translated, it gives CASSLGAGRTGDSPLHF.